The next 32 T cell receptor beta chains were all read from a single sample in a study of blood T cell repertoires in COVID-19. The protocol was immunoSEQ multiplex PCR, while the TCRdb copy is restricted to in-frame clones and leaves out a portion. The data hold tens of thousands of clones, with about 88% observed a single time. Sample: peripheral blood. Source of these receptors: a man aged 65-85 years with acute or convalescent COVID-19.

V is TRBV29-1 and J is TRBJ1-4; D is uncertain. The ends were cut back, 5 bases at V and 6 bases at J, with 25 bases in the middle. The CDR3 is 17 amino acids. The germline V gene has CDR1 SQVTM and CDR2 ANQGSEA. CDR3 sequence: CSVTVTAFPHSDEKLFF. CDR3 sequence (DNA): TGCAGCGTTACAGTAACAGCTTTCCCACACTCGGATGAAAAACTGTTTTTT.

The rearrangement links TRBV6-2 or TRBV6-3 to TRBJ2-7; TRBD2 agrees at 9 bases. CDR1 and CDR2 (germline): MNHEY, SVGEGT. V dropped 2 bases and J dropped 1; count of bases not matched to a gene: 6. CDR3 length: 16 residues. The CDR3 loop reads CASSYGPTSGSYEQYF. CDR3 bases: TGTGCCAGCAGTTACGGGCCGACTAGCGGATCCTACGAGCAGTACTTC.

V and J are TRBV20-1 and TRBJ2-1, with unresolved D. V lost 3 bases and J 0 bases, leaving 12 bases between the germline ends. Germline CDR1 and CDR2: DFQATT and SNEGSKA (reference sequence). The CDR3 is 15 residues long. The CDR3 sequence is CSASDDFHSYNEQFF. CDR3 bases: TGCAGTGCTAGTGATGACTTCCACTCCTACAATGAGCAGTTCTTC.

The gene calls are TRBV5-1 and TRBJ2-2; TRBD2 agrees at 9 bases. With 0 bases clipped from V and 5 bases from J, the junction kept 5 bases outside the gene matches. This CDR3 is 16 amino acids long. Looked up from germline, CDR1 is SGHRS and CDR2 is YFSETQ. CDR3 nucleotide sequence: TGCGCCAGCAGCTTGGGGATAGCGGGGGCTACCGGGGAGCTGTTTTTT. Amino acid sequence: CASSLGIAGATGELFF.

This sequence joins TRBV7-2 and TRBJ2-7; 9 bases match TRBD2. CDR1 is SGHTA and CDR2 is FQGNSA in the germline V gene. The CDR3 runs to 17 residues. J was trimmed by 10 bases and V by 4 bases; bases with no gene match: 20. The CDR3 region is CASSSQGGSGGVLSQYF. CDR3 nucleotides: TGTGCCAGCAGCTCGCAGGGGGGTAGCGGGGGAGTCCTTAGTCAGTACTTC.

This clone was detected a few times. V gene TRBV2 combines with J gene TRBJ1-1; the D gene is possibly TRBD1 (6 bases). CDR1 is SNHLY, CDR2 FYNNEI, per germline. There are 12 residues in the CDR3. V shed 8 bases and J shed 9 bases, with 16 bases lying between them. The CDR3 DNA reads as TGTGCCAGCGGGGGCCTTCGAGGACAAGCTTTCTTT. This codes for CASGGLRGQAFF. The variable domain in full, completed from reference TRBV2 and TRBJ1-1, reads EPEVTQTPSHQVTQMGQEVILRCVPISNHLYFYWYRQILGQKVEFLVSFYNNEISEKSEIFDDQFSVERPDGSNFTLKIRSTKLEDSAMYFCASGGLRGQAFFGQGTRLTVV.

This clone was seen a handful of times. The V call is TRBV3-1 (or the pseudogene TRBV3-2), the J call TRBJ1-1; D gene ambiguous. The CDR3 contains 12 residues. Looked up from germline, CDR1 is LGHDT and CDR2 is YNNKEL (reference sequence). V was cut by 1 base and J by 2 bases, with 2 bases left in between. Here the CDR3 DNA reads TGTGCCAGCAGCCAAGCTAACACTGAAGCTTTCTTT. As protein: CASSQANTEAFF.

The chain employs TRBV6-5 and TRBJ1-1; D is ambiguous. Between the trimmed V and J ends, which lost 0 bases and 0 bases, there was a span of 8 bases. The germline CDR1 and CDR2 sequences are MNHEY and SVGAGI. The CDR3 length is 15 residues. Here the CDR3 reads CASSYSAGVNTEAFF. DNA of the CDR3: TGTGCCAGCAGTTACTCGGCCGGGGTGAACACTGAAGCTTTCTTT.

The gene calls are TRBV27 and TRBJ2-7, with a possible D match to TRBD2 (5 bases). Germline lookup yields CDR1 MNHEY and CDR2 SMNVEV (reference sequence). This CDR3 has 15 residues. V lost 5 bases and J 2 bases, leaving 16 bases between the germline ends. Written as DNA, the CDR3 is TGTGCCAGCAGTCCGAGGGTAGTGCGGACCTACGAGCAGTACTTC. Translated, it gives CASSPRVVRTYEQYF.

V and J are TRBV30 and TRBJ2-7, with a possible D match to TRBD1 (6 bases). Germline V gives CDR1 GTSNPN, CDR2 SVGIG (reference sequence). Trimming left V 2 bases short and J 1 base short, with 9 bases between. The CDR3 is 13 residues long. CDR3 in DNA: TGTGCCTGGAGTAGGACAGATTCCTACGAGCAGTACTTC. It translates to CAWSRTDSYEQYF.

The chain couples TRBV4-1 to TRBJ2-2; D is possibly TRBD2 (6 bases). V was trimmed by 4 bases and J by 4 bases, leaving 13 bases between them. Germline values: CDR1 MGHRA, CDR2 YSYEKL. The CDR3 runs 15 residues. The CDR3 DNA reads TGCGCCAGCAGCCCCCCGGGCGGGGTCACCGGGGAGCTGTTTTTT. Protein product: CASSPPGGVTGELFF.

The chain employs TRBV7-6 and TRBJ2-7; no firm D call. This CDR3 has 14 residues. Looked up from germline, CDR1 is SGHVS and CDR2 is FNYEAQ. V was pared by 5 bases and J by 1 base, with 12 bases between. CDR3 DNA sequence: TGTGCCAGCAGCCCCGCTAGGCAATCCTACGAGCAGTACTTC. It translates to CASSPARQSYEQYF.

The J gene is TRBJ1-2, the V gene TRBV7-3; 8 bases are a match to TRBD1. The CDR3 length is 18 residues. CDR1 is SGHTA, CDR2 FQGTGA, per germline. V was clipped by 2 bases and J by 7 bases; unmatched bases: 18. The CDR3 loop is CASSLEGGAGQAFSGYTF. CDR3 in DNA: TGTGCCAGCAGCTTAGAAGGAGGGGCGGGACAGGCATTTAGTGGCTACACCTTC.

This chain joins TRBV5-1 and TRBJ2-2; D is ambiguous. This CDR3 is 14 amino acids long. The germline V gene encodes CDR1 SGHRS and CDR2 YFSETQ. The V and J ends lost 3 bases and 1 base respectively, with 7 bases between them. CDR3 loop: CASSSFLNTGELFF. As DNA, the CDR3 is TGCGCCAGCAGCTCCTTCCTGAACACCGGGGAGCTGTTTTTT.

The CDR3 reads CASSPRLAGVGDTQYF. The CDR3 DNA follows: TGTGCCAGCTCACCCCGACTAGCGGGGGTAGGAGATACGCAGTATTTT. The J gene is TRBJ2-3, the V gene TRBV18, with TRBD2 matching 12 bases. CDR3 size: 16 residues. Trimming at V came to 3 bases and at J to 5 bases, leaving 6 bases not matched to a gene. The germline V gene encodes CDR1 KGHSH and CDR2 LQKENI. The full variable domain, with the rest looked up from reference TRBV18 and TRBJ2-3, is NAGVMQNPRHLVRRRGQEARLRCSPMKGHSHVYWYRQLPEEGLKFMVYLQKENIIDESGMPKERFSAEFPKEGPSILRIQQVVRGDSAAYFCASSPRLAGVGDTQYFGPGTRLTVL.

V usage is TRBV5-6 and J usage is TRBJ1-4; 7 bases match TRBD1. This CDR3 has 14 residues. The V gene's germline CDR1 is SGHDT and CDR2 YYEEEE. Trimming cost V 5 bases and J 7 bases; bases outside gene matches: 8. CDR3 protein: CASRYRGSGEKLFF. CDR3 in DNA: TGTGCCAGCAGGTACAGGGGTAGTGGTGAAAAACTGTTTTTT.

The rearrangement links TRBV11-2 to TRBJ1-4; 8 bases map to TRBD1. With 4 bases clipped from V and 4 bases from J, the junction kept 8 bases outside the gene matches. Germline-derived CDR1 and CDR2 are SGHAT and FQNNGV. The CDR3 consists of 16 residues. This CDR3 is CASSYGDRTRNEKLFF. The CDR3 DNA reads as TGTGCCAGCAGCTATGGGGACAGGACCCGTAATGAAAAACTGTTTTTT.

This chain joins TRBV27 and TRBJ1-5; 8 bases agree with TRBD1. Looked up from germline, CDR1 is MNHEY and CDR2 is SMNVEV (reference sequence). With 5 bases clipped from V and 9 bases from J, the junction kept 9 bases outside the gene matches. This CDR3 has 14 amino acids. In DNA form, the CDR3 reads TGTGCCAGCAGTACCTACAGGGGGACTCGGCCCCAGCATTTT. As protein: CASSTYRGTRPQHF.

About this clone: Other nucleotide sequences in the sample specify the same CDR3. The rearrangement uses TRBV6-2 or TRBV6-3 and TRBJ1-1; D might be TRBD1 (6 bases). Deletions cut 5 bases from V and 1 base from J, with 8 bases between. Looked up from germline, CDR1 is MNHEY and CDR2 is SVGEGT. This CDR3 spans 13 amino acids. CDR3 sequence reads: CASSLQGNTEAFF. The DNA for the CDR3 is TGTGCCAGCAGTCTACAGGGGAACACTGAAGCTTTCTTT.

The V gene is TRBV4-3, the J gene TRBJ1-1; tentative D call: TRBD1 (5 bases). CDR1 is LGHNA, CDR2 YSLEER, per germline. Trimming left V 3 bases short and J 5 bases short, with 10 bases between. This CDR3 region has 13 residues. The CDR3 coding sequence is TGCGCCAGCAGCCAGGCCAAGGGGACTGAAGCTTTCTTT. Translating gives CASSQAKGTEAFF.

The chain has TRBV28 and TRBJ1-1, with 9 bases aligning to TRBD1. This CDR3 has 14 residues. CDR1 and CDR2 from the germline V gene are MDHEN and SYDVKM. The V gene end was trimmed by 6 bases and the J gene end by 2 bases; junction bases not matched to a gene: 4. The CDR3 loop reads CASRPGQGNTEAFF. CDR3 DNA sequence: TGTGCCAGCAGACCGGGACAGGGTAACACTGAAGCTTTCTTT.

The chain recombines TRBV18 with TRBJ2-7; the match to TRBD2 covers 7 bases. The CDR3 is 14 amino acids. With 5 bases clipped from V and 6 bases from J, the junction kept 10 bases outside the gene matches. Germline V gives CDR1 KGHSH, CDR2 LQKENI. The DNA for the CDR3 is TGTGCCAGCTCATCAACTAGCGCCCTGGGCGAGCAGTACTTC. Translation: CASSSTSALGEQYF.

This chain uses TRBV7-6 with TRBJ2-4; the D gene is possibly TRBD1 (5 bases). This CDR3 has 16 residues. CDR1 is SGHVS, CDR2 FNYEAQ, per germline. V lost 1 base and J 0 bases, leaving 10 bases between the germline ends. Here the CDR3 reads CASSLGGGLAKNIQYF. The CDR3 DNA is TGTGCCAGCAGCTTAGGGGGCGGCCTAGCCAAAAACATTCAGTACTTC.

The chain uses TRBV3-1 (or the pseudogene TRBV3-2) and TRBJ1-3; 9 bases align to TRBD1. Losses at the gene ends were 3 bases for V and 1 base for J; bases not matched to a gene: 10. This CDR3 is 18 amino acids long. Germline values: CDR1 LGHDT, CDR2 YNNKEL (reference sequence). The CDR3 nucleotides are TGTGCCAGCAGCCAGTCCGGGACAGGGCGTAAATCTGGAAACACCATATATTTT. Translating gives CASSQSGTGRKSGNTIYF.

The chain has TRBV5-6 and TRBJ1-2, with 7 positions matching TRBD1. This CDR3 contains 17 residues. Trimming cost V 4 bases and J 2 bases; bases outside gene matches: 14. From germline, CDR1 is SGHDT and CDR2 YYEEEE. In nucleotides, the CDR3 is TGTGCCAGCAGCCGCTGGGGGATAACAGGGGAGAACTATGGCTACACCTTC. Residues: CASSRWGITGENYGYTF. Together with reference TRBV5-6 and TRBJ1-2, the CDR3 gives the full variable domain: DAGVTQSPTHLIKTRGQQVTLRCSPKSGHDTVSWYQQALGQGPQFIFQYYEEEERQRGNFPDRFSGHQFPNYSSELNVNALLLGDSALYLCASSRWGITGENYGYTFGSGTRLTVV.

The chain employs TRBV18 and TRBJ2-4; D remains ambiguous. Trimming pared 3 bases from V and 5 bases from J, leaving 14 bases between. The CDR3 contains 15 residues. The germline V gene encodes CDR1 KGHSH and CDR2 LQKENI. CDR3 DNA sequence: TGTGCCAGCTCACCCTCGGTGGAGAAGCAAAACATTCAGTACTTC. Translation: CASSPSVEKQNIQYF.

This clone was observed a single time. V usage is TRBV28 and J usage is TRBJ1-2, with D perhaps matching TRBD1 (6 bases). In germline, CDR1 is MDHEN, CDR2 SYDVKM. The CDR3 length is 13 residues. V was clipped by 2 bases and J by 7 bases, with 11 bases between them. CDR3 nucleotide sequence: TGTGCCAGCAGTTTACGGGGGGCTATTGGCTACACCTTC. This codes for CASSLRGAIGYTF.

The chain combines TRBV15 with TRBJ1-2, with D hard to call. This CDR3 has 13 amino acids. V was cut by 0 bases and J by 7 bases, with 9 bases left in between. CDR1 is LNHNV and CDR2 is YYDKDF in the germline V gene (reference sequence). The CDR3 is CATSRDEVAGYTF. DNA for the CDR3: TGTGCCACCAGCAGAGATGAAGTGGCTGGCTACACCTTC.

This sequence joins TRBV7-8 and TRBJ1-1; perhaps TRBD1 as D (5 bases). V gave up 5 bases and J gave up 6 bases, with 19 bases separating them. The CDR3 totals 15 residues. Germline V gene lookup returns CDR1 SGHVS and CDR2 FQNEAQ. The chain's CDR3 is CASSPTAGQTSEAFF. The CDR3 DNA follows: TGTGCCAGCAGCCCTACGGCGGGGCAGACCTCTGAAGCTTTCTTT.

The gene calls are TRBV6-5 and TRBJ1-4; 9 nucleotides agree with TRBD1. V lost 6 bases, J lost 4 bases, and 3 bases stayed unmatched. The CDR3 is 14 residues long. CDR1 and CDR2 (germline): MNHEY, SVGAGI. The CDR3 spells CASRAGQGNEKLFF. For the CDR3, the DNA is TGTGCCAGCAGGGCGGGACAGGGTAATGAAAAACTGTTTTTT.

V and J are TRBV10-3 and TRBJ1-2, with 8 bases aligning to TRBD1. Germline CDR1 reads ENHRY; CDR2 reads SYGVKD. V gave up 6 bases and J gave up 0 bases; unmatched junction bases: 6. This CDR3 has 15 residues. The CDR3 loop is CAISRGQAANYGYTF. The CDR3 nucleotides read TGTGCCATCAGCCGGGGACAGGCAGCTAACTATGGCTACACCTTC.

V and J are TRBV19 and TRBJ1-2; TRBD1 agrees at 8 bases. Losses at the gene ends were 4 bases for V and 7 bases for J; bases not matched to a gene: 11. In germline, CDR1 is LNHDA, CDR2 SQIVND (reference sequence). This CDR3 region has 15 residues. The CDR3 nucleotides are TGTGCCAGTAGTACCAGGGACAGGAAAAGCCCTGGCTACACCTTC. This encodes CASSTRDRKSPGYTF.